This T cell receptor (beta chain) was documented in a study of T cell repertoires in cytomegalovirus infection. Study information: TCR beta signatures that were public indicated CMV infection and matching HLA type.

TCRdb analysed the reads with MiXCR anew, one entry per CDR3 protein. This table holds approximately 770,000 distinct CDR3 sequences, 25% to 35% found once. This clonotype was seen a single time. As yet, its antigen is unknown. Germline V gene lookup returns CDR1 SGHAT and CDR2 FQNNGV. V was clipped by 5 bases and J by 1 base; unmatched bases: 4. The CDR3 sequence is 15 residues long. V is TRBV11-2 and J is TRBJ2-5; 10 nucleotides line up with TRBD1. The starting material was cultured CD8+ T cells from PBMCs, obtained from culture after CMV antigen stimulation. This sequence originates from a human donor in good health (CMV status not recorded). Some clones in this sample may be carry-over from other donors' samples. The DNA for the CDR3 is TGTGCCAGCAGCCGGGACAGGGGAGTCCAAGAGACCCAGTACTTC. Protein: CASSRDRGVQETQYF.